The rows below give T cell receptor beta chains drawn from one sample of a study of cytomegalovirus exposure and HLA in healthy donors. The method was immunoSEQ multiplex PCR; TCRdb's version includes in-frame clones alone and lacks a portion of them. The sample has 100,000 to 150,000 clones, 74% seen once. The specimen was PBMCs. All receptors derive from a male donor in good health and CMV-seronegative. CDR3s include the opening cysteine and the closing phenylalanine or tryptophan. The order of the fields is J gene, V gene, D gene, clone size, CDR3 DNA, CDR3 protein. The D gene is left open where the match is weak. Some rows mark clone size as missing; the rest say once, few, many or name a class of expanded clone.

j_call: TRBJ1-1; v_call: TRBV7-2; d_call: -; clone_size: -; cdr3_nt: TGTGCCAGCAGCACCCACAGAGGGAGCACTGAAGCTTTCTTT; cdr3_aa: CASSTHRGSTEAFF
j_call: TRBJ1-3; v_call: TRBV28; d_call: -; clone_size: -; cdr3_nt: TGTGCCAGCAGTTTCCTGACAGCCTCTGGAAACACCATATATTTT; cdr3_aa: CASSFLTASGNTIYF
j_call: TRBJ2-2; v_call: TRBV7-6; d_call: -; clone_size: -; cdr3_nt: TGTGCCAGCAGCGAGACAGCCAACACCGGGGAGCTGTTTTTT; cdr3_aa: CASSETANTGELFF
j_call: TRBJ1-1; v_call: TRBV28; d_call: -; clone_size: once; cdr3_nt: TGTGCCAGCAGTTCCACAGGGCTGAACACTGAAGCTTTCTTT; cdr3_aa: CASSSTGLNTEAFF
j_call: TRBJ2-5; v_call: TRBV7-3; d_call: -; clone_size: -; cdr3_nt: TGTGCCAGCAGCTTAACGGGGGGGCTGGGAGAGACCCAGTACTTC; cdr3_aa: CASSLTGGLGETQYF
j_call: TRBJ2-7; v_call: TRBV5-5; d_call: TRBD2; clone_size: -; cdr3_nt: TGTGCCAGCAGCGATACGGGACTAGCGGGAGGTTTGCGGGACGAGCAGTACTTC; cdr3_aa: CASSDTGLAGGLRDEQYF
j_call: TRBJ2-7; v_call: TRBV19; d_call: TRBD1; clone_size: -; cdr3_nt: TGTGCCAGTAAGCTGGGACAGGGCTCCTACGAGCAGTACTTC; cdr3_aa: CASKLGQGSYEQYF
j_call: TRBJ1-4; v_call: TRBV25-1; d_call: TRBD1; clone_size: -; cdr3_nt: TGTGCCAGCAGTGAGGACAGGGGTATGGATGAAAAACTGTTTTTT; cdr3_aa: CASSEDRGMDEKLFF
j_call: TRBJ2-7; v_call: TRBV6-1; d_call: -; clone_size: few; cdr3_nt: TGTGCCAGCAGTGAAAGGCGGTGGGACGAGCAGTACTTC; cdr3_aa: CASSERRWDEQYF
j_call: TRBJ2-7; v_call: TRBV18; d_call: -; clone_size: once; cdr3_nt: TGTGCCAGCTCACCTACTTCTGAAAACCTCTACGAGCAGTACTTC; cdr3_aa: CASSPTSENLYEQYF
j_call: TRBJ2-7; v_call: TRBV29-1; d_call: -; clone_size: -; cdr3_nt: TGCAGCGTGGCCTCTCAGGGTATGGACGAGCAGTACTTC; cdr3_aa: CSVASQGMDEQYF
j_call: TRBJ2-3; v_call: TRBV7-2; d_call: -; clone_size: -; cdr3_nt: TGTGCCAGCAGCTTAGTGGGAGCTAGCACAGATACGCAGTATTTT; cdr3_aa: CASSLVGASTDTQYF
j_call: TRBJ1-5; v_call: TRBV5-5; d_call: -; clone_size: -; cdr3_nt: TGTGCCAGCAGCTTGGCGGGGGGAGGTCAGCCCCAGCATTTT; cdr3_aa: CASSLAGGGQPQHF
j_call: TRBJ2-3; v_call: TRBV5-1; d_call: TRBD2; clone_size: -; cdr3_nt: TGCGCCAGCAGGCCCGGGACTAGCTTGAGAGATACGCAGTATTTT; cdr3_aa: CASRPGTSLRDTQYF
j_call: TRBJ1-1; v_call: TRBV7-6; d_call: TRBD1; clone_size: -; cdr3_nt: TGTGCCAGCAGCCTCCAGGGGGGACAGGTTGGAGCTGAAGCTTTCTTT; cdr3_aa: CASSLQGGQVGAEAFF
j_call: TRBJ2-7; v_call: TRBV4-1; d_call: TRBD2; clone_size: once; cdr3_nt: TGCGCCAGCAGCCAAGCACTAGCGGGGGGGCGATACGAGCAGTACTTC; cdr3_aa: CASSQALAGGRYEQYF
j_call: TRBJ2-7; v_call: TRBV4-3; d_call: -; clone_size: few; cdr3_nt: TGCGCCAGCAGCCAAGAAGTTGGGGGCGCGATCTCCTACGAGCAGTACTTC; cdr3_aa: CASSQEVGGAISYEQYF
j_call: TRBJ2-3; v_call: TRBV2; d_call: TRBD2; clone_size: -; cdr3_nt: TGTGCCAGCAGTGAACTAGCGGGAGGCACAGATACGCAGTATTTT; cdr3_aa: CASSELAGGTDTQYF
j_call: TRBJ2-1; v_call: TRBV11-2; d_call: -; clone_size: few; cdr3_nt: TGTGCCAGCAGCTTAGATCTACCCGGGAGCCATCAGTTCTTC; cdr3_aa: CASSLDLPGSHQFF
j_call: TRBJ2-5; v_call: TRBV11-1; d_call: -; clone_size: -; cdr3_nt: TGTGCCAGCAGCTCCCTAGCGAGACAAGAGACCCAGTACTTC; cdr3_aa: CASSSLARQETQYF
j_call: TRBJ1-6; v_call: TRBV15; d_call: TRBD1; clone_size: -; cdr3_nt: TGTGCCACAAAGGACAGGTCCTCCTATAATTCACCCCTCCACTTT; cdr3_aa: CATKDRSSYNSPLHF
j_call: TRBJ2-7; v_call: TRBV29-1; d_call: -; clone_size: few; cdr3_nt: TGCAGCGTTGAAGGAGGAACAGGTATGTCCTACGAGCAGTACTTC; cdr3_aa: CSVEGGTGMSYEQYF
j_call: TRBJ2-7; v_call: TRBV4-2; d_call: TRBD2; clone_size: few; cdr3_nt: TGTGCCAGCAGCCATGCGACTAGCGGGGGGCCGAGCTCCTACGAGCAGTACTTC; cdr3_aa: CASSHATSGGPSSYEQYF
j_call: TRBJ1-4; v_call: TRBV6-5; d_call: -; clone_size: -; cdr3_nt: TGTGCCAGCAGACGGAGACCTACCTCTAATGAAAAACTGTTTTTT; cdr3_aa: CASRRRPTSNEKLFF
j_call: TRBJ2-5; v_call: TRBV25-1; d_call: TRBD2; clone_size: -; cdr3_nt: TGTGCCAGCAGCCGACTAGCGGGGCAAGAGACCCAGTACTTC; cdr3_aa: CASSRLAGQETQYF
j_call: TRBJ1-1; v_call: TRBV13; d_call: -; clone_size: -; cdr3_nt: TGTGCCAGCAGCAGGGGTGGGATGAACACTGAAGCTTTCTTT; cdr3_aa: CASSRGGMNTEAFF
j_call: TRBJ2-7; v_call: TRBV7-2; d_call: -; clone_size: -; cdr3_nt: TGTGCCAGCAGCCGCTCCTACGAGCAGTACTTC; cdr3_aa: CASSRSYEQYF
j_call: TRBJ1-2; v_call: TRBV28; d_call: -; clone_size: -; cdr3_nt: TGTGCCAGCAGGCATAACAGGGTTGGCTACACCTTC; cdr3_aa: CASRHNRVGYTF
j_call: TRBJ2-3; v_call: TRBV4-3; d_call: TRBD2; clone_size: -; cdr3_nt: TGCGCCAGCACCCCCAGACTAGCAGGTTTCACAGATACGCAGTATTTT; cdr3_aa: CASTPRLAGFTDTQYF
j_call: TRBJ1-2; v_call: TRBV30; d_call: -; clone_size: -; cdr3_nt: TGTGCCTGGAGTGTAGGAGGCCTTAGTCCCTATGGCTACACCTTC; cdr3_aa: CAWSVGGLSPYGYTF
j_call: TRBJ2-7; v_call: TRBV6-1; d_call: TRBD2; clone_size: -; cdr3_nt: TGTGCCAGCAGTCTTTGGACTAGCGGGATCTACGAGCAGTACTTC; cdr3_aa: CASSLWTSGIYEQYF
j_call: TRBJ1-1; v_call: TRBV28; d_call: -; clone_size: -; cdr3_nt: TGTGCCAGCAGTTCCGCCCGGCAACTACGAGAAGCTTTCTTT; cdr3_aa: CASSSARQLREAFF
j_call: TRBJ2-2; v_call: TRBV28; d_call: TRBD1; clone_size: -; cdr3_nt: TGTGCCAGCATGCCAGGGGGCATAATTGCCGGGGAGCTGTTTTTT; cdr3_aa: CASMPGGIIAGELFF